Below, 16 T cell receptor beta chains from the same sample are listed, as sequenced in a study of blood T cell repertoires in COVID-19. The assay was immunoSEQ multiplex PCR, and TCRdb's table has in-frame clones only and misses some. This sample yields fewer than 500,000 clones, of which around nine tenths are seen a single time; about 4.5% belongs to the top ten. Sequencing used peripheral blood. The receptors originated from a woman aged 25 to 39 with acute or convalescent COVID-19.

The chain combines TRBV6-6 with TRBJ1-1; D unresolved. The ends were cut back, 7 bases at V and 2 bases at J, with 5 bases in the middle. CDR3 length: 11 residues. Per the germline V gene, CDR1 is MNHNY and CDR2 is SVGAGI (reference sequence). The CDR3 region is CASISNTEAFF. The CDR3 nucleotides read TGTGCCAGCATCTCTAACACTGAAGCTTTCTTT.

V gene TRBV19 combines with J gene TRBJ1-1, with D possibly TRBD1 on 6 matching bases. The CDR3 spans 13 residues. CDR1 is LNHDA, CDR2 SQIVND, per germline (reference sequence). With 4 bases removed from V and 6 bases from J, the gap between germline ends came to 12 bases. DNA of the CDR3: TGTGCCAGTAGTAACATAGACAGGTCTGAAGCTTTCTTT. Its translation is CASSNIDRSEAFF.

This chain uses TRBV10-1 with TRBJ2-1, with D tentatively TRBD1 (6 bases). The germline gives CDR1 WNHNN, CDR2 SYGVQD (reference sequence). The germline V and J ends were trimmed by 0 bases and 7 bases, with 16 bases remaining between them. This CDR3 region has 16 residues. As DNA, the CDR3 is TGCGCCAGCAGTGAGTCTTTCGCCAGGGGACGGAATGAGCAGTTCTTC. The encoded protein is CASSESFARGRNEQFF.

This chain joins TRBV9 and TRBJ1-5; no definite D call. The germline V and J ends were trimmed by 4 bases and 2 bases, with 13 bases remaining between them. Germline V gene sequence: CDR1 SGDLS, CDR2 YYNGEE. This CDR3 spans 15 amino acids. CDR3 protein: CASSPREGGNQPQHF. The CDR3 DNA sequence: TGTGCCAGCAGCCCCCGGGAGGGTGGCAATCAGCCCCAGCATTTT.

CDR3 protein: CASSLSQGTYNEQFF. The CDR3 DNA reads TGTGCCAGCAGCTTGAGCCAGGGAACCTACAATGAGCAGTTCTTC. The genes are TRBV5-4 and TRBJ2-1, with TRBD1 as a possible D gene (5 bases). Germline CDR1 SGHNT, CDR2 YYREEE (reference sequence). With 1 base removed from V and 2 bases from J, the gap between germline ends came to 10 bases. The CDR3 is 15 amino acids.

J is TRBJ2-6 and V is TRBV30; a weak D match, TRBD1 (5 bases). The CDR3 has 15 residues. Germline CDR1 is GTSNPN and CDR2 is SVGIG (reference sequence). V was pared by 2 bases and J by 0 bases, with 8 bases between. In DNA, the CDR3 is TGTGCCTGGAGTAGACAGCTCTCTGGGGCCAACGTCCTGACTTTC. This codes for CAWSRQLSGANVLTF.

The chain joins TRBV11-2 to TRBJ2-7; D is uncertain. The CDR3 runs 14 residues. Germline loops: CDR1 SGHAT, CDR2 FQNNGV. V lost 5 bases to trimming and J lost 2 bases, with 13 bases between them. The CDR3 loop reads CASSPPVWPYEQYF. The CDR3 DNA reads as TGTGCCAGCAGCCCCCCTGTGTGGCCCTACGAGCAGTACTTC.

The chain links TRBV6-5 to TRBJ1-3; D uncertain. CDR3 length equals 12 residues. Looked up from germline, CDR1 is MNHEY and CDR2 is SVGAGI. The V end lost 10 bases, the J end lost 3 bases, and 10 bases lay between the germline ends. Here the CDR3 reads CATQPNGNTIYF. The DNA of the CDR3 is TGTGCCACCCAACCTAATGGAAACACCATATATTTT.

The J gene is TRBJ2-7, the V gene TRBV5-1; TRBD2 matches 13 bases. The CDR3 spans 17 residues. V gave up 0 bases and J gave up 2 bases; unmatched junction bases: 5. Germline V gene sequence: CDR1 SGHRS, CDR2 YFSETQ. DNA of the CDR3: TGCGCCAGCAGCTTGGCCCAAACTAGCGGGGGGGCCTACGAGCAGTACTTC. Its protein product is CASSLAQTSGGAYEQYF.

V gene TRBV15 combines with J gene TRBJ2-5, with D maybe TRBD2 (6 bases). V lost 0 bases to trimming and J lost 2 bases, with 22 bases between them. The germline V gene encodes CDR1 LNHNV and CDR2 YYDKDF (reference sequence). The CDR3 loop spans 19 amino acids. The CDR3 coding sequence is TGTGCCACCAGCAGAGACCCCCGGGGAGGCGGGGCCGGGCAAGAGACCCAGTACTTC. Translated: CATSRDPRGGGAGQETQYF.

This clone has just one count. V is TRBV5-6 and J is TRBJ2-7; 10 bases are shared with TRBD2. The CDR3 consists of 18 residues. Trimming removed 1 base from V and 3 bases from J; junction bases left unmatched: 13. From germline, CDR1 is SGHDT and CDR2 YYEEEE. For the CDR3, the DNA is TGTGCCAGCAGCTTGTCCCCGCTAGCGGGGGAGATCAACTACGAGCAGTACTTC. As protein: CASSLSPLAGEINYEQYF.

J is TRBJ1-3 and V is TRBV5-1, with D perhaps matching TRBD1 (6 bases). CDR3 length equals 17 residues. V gave up 2 bases and J gave up 1 base, with 16 bases separating them. Per germline, CDR1 SGHRS and CDR2 YFSETQ. CDR3 sequence reads: CASSFSTGLLSGNTIYF. The DNA of the CDR3 is TGCGCCAGCAGCTTCTCAACAGGGCTGTTATCTGGAAACACCATATATTTT.

This sequence joins TRBV9 and TRBJ2-5; D might be TRBD1 (6 bases). The CDR3 runs to 14 residues. Germline-derived CDR1 and CDR2 are SGDLS and YYNGEE. V was shortened by 3 bases and J by 1 base, with 10 bases between the two germline ends. CDR3 protein: CASSEQGAQETQYF. The CDR3 nucleotides read TGTGCCAGCAGCGAACAGGGCGCCCAAGAGACCCAGTACTTC.

The chain combines TRBV9 with TRBJ2-3; 7 bases agree with TRBD1. The CDR3 sequence is 14 residues long. Germline V gene sequence: CDR1 SGDLS, CDR2 YYNGEE. V lost 0 bases to trimming and J lost 4 bases; unmatched junction nucleotides: 2. CDR3 protein: CASSVEGAPDTQYF. The CDR3 DNA reads TGTGCCAGCAGCGTAGAGGGGGCCCCAGATACGCAGTATTTT.

Only a few counts were recorded for this clone. Different DNA sequences within this sample yield the same CDR3. V is TRBV2 and J is TRBJ2-7; tentative D call: TRBD1 (7 bases). Germline lookup yields CDR1 SNHLY and CDR2 FYNNEI. V lost 8 bases, J lost 1 base, and 12 bases lay in between. CDR3 length: 13 amino acids. The CDR3 nucleotides read TGTGCCAGCTCCGCAGGGGGGTCCTACGAGCAGTACTTC. Amino acid sequence: CASSAGGSYEQYF.

The chain couples TRBV5-1 to TRBJ2-1, with TRBD2 identical over 9 bases. Germline loops: CDR1 SGHRS, CDR2 YFSETQ. J was trimmed by 5 bases and V by 3 bases; bases with no gene match: 3. This CDR3 comprises 14 residues. The CDR3: CASSYLAGNNEQFF. The DNA of the CDR3 is TGCGCCAGCAGCTATCTAGCGGGAAACAATGAGCAGTTCTTC.